Here is one T cell receptor (beta chain) with its context. This record belongs to a study of blood T cell repertoires in COVID-19. In the study overall: Both acute and convalescent COVID-19 samples were obtained from the United States, Italy and Spain. T cells, B-cell-depleted T cells, or PBMCs supplied cDNA or gDNA.

The V gene's germline CDR1 is LGHNA and CDR2 YNFKEQ. V lost 0 bases, J lost 7 bases, and 6 bases stayed unmatched. The CDR3 has 16 amino acids. Grouping used clinical history reported by participants in a survey and questionnaire. Cohort 3 donors were reported recovered after two negative PCRs, clearance, or symptom resolution. Sequencing was performed with immunoSEQ multiplex PCR; in TCRdb, only in-frame clones are kept and a portion is missing. This table holds 300,000 or so clones, 65% to 90% found once. Sequencing was done on a sample of PBMCs or T cells enriched from blood (not recorded which). This clonotype was sampled from a woman younger than 35 who had recovered from COVID-19. The chain recombines TRBV4-2 with TRBJ2-1; 10 nucleotides agree with TRBD1. This CDR3 is CASSQEGTGVENEQFF. The CDR3 nucleotides read TGTGCCAGCAGCCAAGAGGGGACAGGGGTAGAAAATGAGCAGTTCTTC.